Following are 29 T cell receptor beta chains from one sample sequenced in a study of molecular identifiers for immune sequencing clone quantification. MiXCR was run by TCRdb on the PCR reads, yielding one entry per CDR3 protein. Here the sample spans around 480,000 distinct CDR3 sequences, around a fifth being singletons. The specimen sequenced was naive CD8+ T cells from blood, with Jurkat cell RNA spiked in. Subset described: FACS-sorted CD8+CD4-CCR7+CD45RA+ naive T cells. These receptors all come from a human donor in good health. Some libraries in this study had Jurkat cell RNA spiked in.

A single count supports this clonotype. The genes are TRBV6-5 and TRBJ2-2, with a possible D match to TRBD2 (6 bases). V was trimmed by 8 bases and J by 13 bases, leaving 14 bases between them. The CDR3 extends over 11 amino acids. Germline lookup yields CDR1 MNHEY and CDR2 SVGAGI. Here the CDR3 reads CASRRGWGLFF. CDR3 coding DNA: TGTGCCAGCCGCCGGGGGTGGGGGCTGTTTTTT.

Ten or more counts support this clonotype. The chain uses TRBV9 and TRBJ2-2; D is unclear. Germline V gene sequence: CDR1 SGDLS, CDR2 YYNGEE. This CDR3 region has 14 residues. The germline V and J ends were trimmed by 3 bases and 2 bases, with 8 bases remaining between them. CDR3 protein: CASSAAGNTGELFF. CDR3 coding DNA: TGTGCCAGCAGCGCCGCAGGAAACACCGGGGAGCTGTTTTTT. The full variable domain, in which reference TRBV9 and TRBJ2-2 provide the parts outside the CDR3, is DSGVTQTPKHLITATGQRVTLRCSPRSGDLSVYWYQQSLDQGLQFLIQYYNGEERAKGNILERFSAQQFPDLHSELNLSSLELGDSALYFCASSAAGNTGELFFGEGSRLTVL.

This clonotype was counted between two and nine times. The J gene is TRBJ1-6, the V gene TRBV5-6, with 7 bases lining up with TRBD1. CDR1 SGHDT and CDR2 YYEEEE come from the germline V gene. This CDR3 has 16 amino acids. J lost 6 bases, V lost 0 bases, and 6 bases had no gene match. CDR3 sequence reads: CASSLAMGQPNSPLHF. The CDR3 coding sequence is TGTGCCAGCAGCTTGGCAATGGGACAGCCTAATTCACCCCTCCACTTT. The full variable domain, its missing parts supplied by reference TRBV5-6 and TRBJ1-6, is DAGVTQSPTHLIKTRGQQVTLRCSPKSGHDTVSWYQQALGQGPQFIFQYYEEEERQRGNFPDRFSGHQFPNYSSELNVNALLLGDSALYLCASSLAMGQPNSPLHFGNGTRLTVT.

A note on this clonotype: A read error may produce the germline difference seen at one junction end. The chain joins TRBV12-3 or TRBV12-4 to TRBJ1-4, with D possibly TRBD1 on 5 matching bases. The CDR3 is 16 amino acids. Here the CDR3 DNA reads TGTGCCAGCAGTCCACACTTTGGGGGGTTCGTTGAAAAACCGTTTTTT. Protein product: CASSPHFGGFVEKPFF.

The rearrangement uses TRBV4-1 and TRBJ2-7; TRBD1 might be the D (5 bases). The CDR3 loop spans 14 amino acids. V was cut by 4 bases and J by 7 bases, with 17 bases left in between. Looked up from germline, CDR1 is MGHRA and CDR2 is YSYEKL. CDR3 DNA sequence: TGCGCCAGCAGCCCCGACATAGGGGCGCAGGAGCAGTACTTC. Its protein is CASSPDIGAQEQYF.

This clonotype was seen repeatedly, ten times or more. The rearrangement uses TRBV27 and TRBJ1-1; D may be TRBD1 (5 bases). CDR1 MNHEY and CDR2 SMNVEV come from the germline V gene (reference sequence). The germline V and J ends were trimmed by 0 bases and 6 bases, with 11 bases remaining between them. The CDR3 is 14 amino acids. The CDR3 DNA follows: TGTGCCAGCAGTTTATCACCGGGGCTAGCTGAAGCTTTCTTT. This gives the protein CASSLSPGLAEAFF.

This clonotype has only one observation. A much larger clone sits a single nucleotide away, making a read error possible. The chain carries TRBV4-1 and TRBJ2-3; D perhaps matches TRBD1 (7 bases). The CDR3 has 15 residues. Germline assignment: CDR1 MGHRA and CDR2 YSYEKL. Trimming stripped 3 bases from V and 8 bases from J, with 18 bases between. CDR3 region: CASSQLIQGGGTQYF. CDR3 DNA: TGCGCCAGCAGCCAGCTCATTCAGGGGGGAGGTACGCAGTATTTT.

This clonotype was counted a few times. The rearrangement links TRBV6-2 or TRBV6-3 to TRBJ1-2, with 9 positions matching TRBD1. With V trimmed by 6 bases and J by 3 bases, 8 bases remained unmatched. There are 15 residues in the CDR3. The V gene's germline CDR1 is MNHEY and CDR2 SVGEGT. CDR3 residues: CASRTQGARDYGYTF. The CDR3 DNA reads TGTGCCAGCAGAACACAGGGGGCGCGAGACTATGGCTACACCTTC.

This clonotype appeared once. Given a much more abundant clone one base away, this may be a read error. V is TRBV4-1 and J is TRBJ2-7; D gene ambiguous. Germline-derived CDR1 and CDR2 are MGHRA and YSYEKL. This CDR3 region has 12 residues. CDR3 sequence (DNA): TGCGCCAGCGGCCAAAGCCCCTACGAGCAGTACTTC. Encoded protein: CASGQSPYEQYF.

In the case of this clonotype: A much larger clone lies one base from this, so it may be a read error. This chain connects TRBV29-1 to TRBJ2-3; a weak D match, TRBD2 (5 bases). Trimming took off 3 bases at V and 1 base at J, with 20 bases between the two ends. This CDR3 contains 17 residues. The germline gives CDR1 SQVTM, CDR2 ANQGSEA. The CDR3 spells CSVDWTWLTEGTDTQYF. The CDR3 region has the DNA TGCAGCGTTGATTGGACTTGGCTCACCGAGGGCACAGATACGCAGTATTTT.

There are many counts of this clonotype. J is TRBJ2-7 and V is TRBV20-1; no firm D call. CDR1 is DFQATT, CDR2 SNEGSKA, per germline (reference sequence). Trimming stripped 1 base from V and 0 bases from J, with 7 bases between. This CDR3 has 13 amino acids. DNA of the CDR3: TGCAGTGCTAGAGGGCGCCTCTCCTACGAGCAGTACTTC. Translating gives CSARGRLSYEQYF.

This chain uses TRBV16 with TRBJ1-1; no firm D call. The germline V and J ends were trimmed by 4 bases and 4 bases, with 7 bases remaining between them. This CDR3 region has 12 residues. The V gene's germline CDR1 is KGHSY and CDR2 FQNENV. The CDR3 coding sequence is TGTGCCAGCAGCCTTTTCCCCACTGAAGCTTTCTTT. This encodes CASSLFPTEAFF. The full variable domain, with the rest looked up from reference TRBV16 and TRBJ1-1, is GEEVAQTPKHLVRGEGQKAKLYCAPIKGHSYVFWYQQVLKNEFKFLISFQNENVFDETGMPKERFSAKCLPNSPCSLEIQATKLEDSAVYFCASSLFPTEAFFGQGTRLTVV.

The CDR3 reads CASSPGTSGGITDTQYF. DNA for the CDR3: TGTGCCAGCAGTCCAGGGACTAGCGGGGGGATCACAGATACGCAGTATTTT. The chain links TRBV27 to TRBJ2-3; 15 positions match TRBD2. The CDR3 is made up of 17 amino acids. Losses at the gene ends were 5 bases for V and 2 bases for J; bases not matched to a gene: 5. Germline CDR1 MNHEY, CDR2 SMNVEV (reference sequence).

In this sample, this clonotype turned up once. A read error may explain this, as a much larger clone is one base away. V and J are TRBV2 and TRBJ1-2, with D hard to call. Germline assignment: CDR1 SNHLY and CDR2 FYNNEI. This CDR3 spans 15 amino acids. The CDR3 DNA reads as TGTGCCAGCAGTGCGTCGGCTCAACTTAACTATCGCTACACCTTC. The encoded protein is CASSASAQLNYRYTF.

For this clonotype: A junction end diverges from the germline sequence, so it may reflect a read error. This chain joins TRBV28 and TRBJ2-7; possible D gene TRBD2, 6 bases. Germline V gene sequence: CDR1 MDHEN, CDR2 SYDVKM. The CDR3 covers 17 residues. CDR3 protein: CASGLGSRDWGDGEQYF. CDR3 bases: TGTGCCAGCGGTTTAGGGTCCCGGGACTGGGGTGATGGGGAGCAGTACTTC.

A word on this clonotype: It may be a read error: a sequence one base away is much more abundant. The V and J genes are TRBV7-2 and TRBJ2-6, with unresolved D. Germline values: CDR1 SGHTA, CDR2 FQGNSA. Trimming cost V 2 bases and J 2 bases, with 7 bases left between them. This CDR3 is built from 15 residues. Written as DNA, the CDR3 is TGTGCCAGCAGCTTAAATGCCGCTGGGGCCAACGTCCTGACTTTC. Translating gives CASSLNAAGANVLTF.

In its sample, this clonotype was seen a few times. The V gene is TRBV4-3, the J gene TRBJ2-1; the D gene is possibly TRBD1 (5 bases). The CDR3 runs to 15 residues. CDR1 and CDR2 (germline): LGHNA, YSLEER. Trimming removed 1 base at V and 0 bases at J, with 7 bases between. The CDR3 region is CASSQGGFSYNEQFF. CDR3 nucleotides: TGCGCCAGCAGCCAAGGGGGCTTCTCCTACAATGAGCAGTTCTTC.

The sample holds many counts of this clonotype. The J gene is TRBJ2-7, the V gene TRBV4-1; no firm D call. V was clipped by 0 bases and J by 0 bases, with 12 bases between them. The CDR3 is 16 residues long. The germline CDR1 and CDR2 sequences are MGHRA and YSYEKL. In DNA form, the CDR3 reads TGCGCCAGCAGCCAAGATGAAAGCGCCTACTCCTACGAGCAGTACTTC. This gives the protein CASSQDESAYSYEQYF.

V usage is TRBV2 and J usage is TRBJ1-5; maybe TRBD1 (6 bases). This CDR3 has 13 residues. V lost 1 base, J lost 5 bases, and 6 bases lay in between. Germline CDR1 is SNHLY and CDR2 is FYNNEI. The CDR3 region is CASSEGGHQPQHF. In DNA, the CDR3 is TGTGCCAGCAGTGAAGGGGGGCATCAGCCCCAGCATTTT.

This clonotype was seen many times. V usage is TRBV4-3 and J usage is TRBJ2-6; 13 bases fit TRBD2. After removal of 0 bases from V and 3 bases from J, the junction contained 5 bases not matched to a gene. The CDR3 runs to 19 residues. Germline V CDR1 and CDR2: LGHNA, YSLEER. The DNA of the CDR3 is TGCGCCAGCAGCCAAGATCGAGGACTAGCGGGAGTTGGGGCCAACGTCCTGACTTTC. Residues: CASSQDRGLAGVGANVLTF.

This clonotype has a count of ten or more. The V gene is TRBV5-5, the J gene TRBJ2-1; a weak D match, TRBD1 (5 bases). Germline V CDR1 and CDR2: SGHKS, YYEKEE (reference sequence). Deletions cut 1 base from V and 0 bases from J, with 8 bases between. This CDR3 is built from 15 residues. The CDR3 spells CASSLSDNSYNEQFF. The CDR3 DNA sequence: TGTGCCAGCAGCTTGTCGGACAACTCCTACAATGAGCAGTTCTTC.

This clonotype was recorded a few times. The rearrangement links TRBV6-2 or TRBV6-3 to TRBJ2-4; D perhaps matches TRBD1 (5 bases). The CDR3 loop spans 11 amino acids. Trimming removed 2 bases from V and 10 bases from J, with 6 bases in between. The germline V gene encodes CDR1 MNHEY and CDR2 SVGEGT. CDR3 DNA sequence: TGTGCCAGCAGTTACGGACAAATTCAGTACTTC. Residues: CASSYGQIQYF.

This clonotype came up a few times. The rearrangement uses TRBV28 and TRBJ1-2, with 8 positions matching TRBD1. The CDR3 covers 14 residues. V gave up 4 bases and J gave up 2 bases; unmatched junction bases: 3. Germline loops: CDR1 MDHEN, CDR2 SYDVKM. As DNA, the CDR3 is TGTGCCAGCAGTTCCTACAGGGGGAACTATGGCTACACCTTC. Its protein product is CASSSYRGNYGYTF.

The chain joins TRBV19 to TRBJ2-7, with D possibly being TRBD1 (6 bases). Germline CDR1 LNHDA, CDR2 SQIVND (reference sequence). Trimming took off 6 bases at V and 5 bases at J, with 11 bases between the two ends. The length of the CDR3 is 12 residues. The CDR3 DNA is TGTGCCAGTAGCCAGGGGCCCAACGAGCAGTACTTC. Protein: CASSQGPNEQYF.

Note on this clonotype: A much larger clone lies one base from this, so it may be a read error. Lacking the conserved final phenylalanine or tryptophan, this CDR3 likely reflects a read error. V is TRBV7-9 and J is TRBJ2-7; 9 bases are shared with TRBD2. V lost 4 bases to trimming and J lost 0 bases; unmatched junction nucleotides: 4. The CDR3 has 15 residues. From germline, CDR1 is SEHNR and CDR2 FQNEAQ (reference sequence). In nucleotides, the CDR3 is TGTGCCAGCAGCTCGGGACTAGCTAGCTCCTACGAGCAGTACTCC. This gives the protein CASSSGLASSYEQYS.

The sample holds many counts of this clonotype. The chain couples TRBV6-5 to TRBJ2-3; the D gene could be TRBD1 or TRBD2 (5 bases each). CDR3 size: 16 residues. The germline V gene encodes CDR1 MNHEY and CDR2 SVGAGI. The V gene lost 1 base and the J gene lost 0 bases, with 11 bases spanning the gap. For the CDR3, the DNA is TGTGCCAGCAGTTACTATTCAGGGACCAGCACAGATACGCAGTATTTT. Amino acid sequence: CASSYYSGTSTDTQYF.

Only a few counts were recorded for this clonotype. The chain links TRBV5-4 to TRBJ2-2; D remains ambiguous. Deletions cut 0 bases from V and 3 bases from J, with 9 bases between. From germline, CDR1 is SGHNT and CDR2 YYREEE (reference sequence). The CDR3 contains 15 residues. CDR3 loop: CASSLESGYTGELFF. CDR3 bases: TGTGCCAGCAGCTTGGAGTCCGGATACACCGGGGAGCTGTTTTTT.

V and J are TRBV6-2 or TRBV6-3 and TRBJ1-2; tentatively, D is TRBD1 (6 bases). Trimming removed 3 bases from V and 4 bases from J, with 24 bases in between. The CDR3 consists of 18 residues. CDR1 and CDR2 (germline): MNHEY, SVGEGT. The CDR3 reads CASSYSPTQTGIIYGYTF. As DNA, the CDR3 is TGTGCCAGCAGTTATTCACCGACCCAGACAGGCATAATCTATGGCTACACCTTC.

This clonotype came up a few times. At one end, the junction sequence differs from germline, possibly due to a read error. The gene calls are TRBV5-3 and TRBJ1-4, with D possibly being TRBD1 (5 bases). TRBV5-3 is known as an ORF, though its function is uncertain. The CDR3 totals 15 residues. Here the CDR3 DNA reads TGTGCCAGCAGCTTGGTCGGTGCGGGGCTCGAAAAACTGTTTTTT. Protein sequence: CASSLVGAGLEKLFF.